This entry lists 8 T cell receptor beta chains sequenced from one sample in a study of T cell responses to AZD1222 COVID-19 vaccine. Produced via immunoSEQ multiplex PCR; TCRdb's table is partial and in-frame only. The sample carries roughly 150,000 clones, 70% to 90% recorded once. This specimen was peripheral blood, taken 28 days after the second AZD1222 dose. The receptors stem from an adult who received the AZD1222 COVID-19 vaccine.

The chain combines TRBV28 with TRBJ2-3, with 10 bases matching TRBD2. This CDR3 is 16 amino acids long. V gave up 6 bases and J gave up 5 bases; unmatched junction bases: 11. Germline CDR1 and CDR2: MDHEN and SYDVKM. This CDR3 reads CASSPLSGGAQDTQYF. CDR3 DNA sequence: TGTGCCAGCAGCCCTCTCAGCGGGGGGGCTCAAGATACGCAGTATTTT.

This chain uses TRBV5-6 with TRBJ2-7; 10 bases map to TRBD1. Trimming took 4 bases from V and 2 from J; bases not matched to a gene: 3. Germline V CDR1 and CDR2: SGHDT, YYEEEE. The CDR3 extends over 14 amino acids. The CDR3 coding sequence is TGTGCCAGCAGCCCCGGGACAGGGGCCTACGAGCAGTACTTC. The encoded protein is CASSPGTGAYEQYF.

The CDR3 sequence: CASSAQGRFSYEQYF. For the CDR3, the DNA is TGTGCCAGCAGTGCCCAGGGGCGTTTCTCCTACGAGCAGTACTTC. This chain connects TRBV27 to TRBJ2-7; D is possibly TRBD1 (6 bases). The V gene's germline CDR1 is MNHEY and CDR2 SMNVEV (reference sequence). V was trimmed by 5 bases and J by 0 bases, leaving 14 bases between them. The CDR3 sequence is 15 residues long.

The genes are TRBV21-1 and TRBJ2-7; the table names TRBD2, a call not compared with the DNA. TRBV21-1 is flagged as a pseudogene. This CDR3 comprises 17 residues. CDR3 residues: CASSNQNKFRSSYEQYF. In DNA form, the CDR3 reads TGTGCCAGCAGCAACCAAAACAAATTTAGGAGCTCCTACGAGCAGTACTTC.

A single count supports this clone. The chain carries TRBV5-5 and TRBJ2-3, with 10 bases fitting TRBD2. Germline V gene sequence: CDR1 SGHKS, CDR2 YYEKEE (reference sequence). J was trimmed by 2 bases and V by 2 bases; bases with no gene match: 5. The CDR3 is made up of 16 amino acids. The CDR3 DNA is TGTGCCAGCAGCTTCGGACTAGCGGAACTCACAGATACGCAGTATTTT. The encoded protein is CASSFGLAELTDTQYF.

This chain uses TRBV4-1 with TRBJ2-3; TRBD2 is a possible D gene (5 bases). The CDR3 is 16 residues long. Germline CDR1 reads MGHRA; CDR2 reads YSYEKL. V lost 4 bases to trimming and J lost 3 bases, with 17 bases between them. CDR3 DNA sequence: TGCGCCAGCAGCCGGCAGGCTAGCAGCTTTACAGATACGCAGTATTTT. This gives the protein CASSRQASSFTDTQYF.

J is TRBJ2-6 and V is TRBV21-1; the D segment call TRBD1 is taken from the table without a DNA check. TRBV21-1 is annotated as a pseudogene. The length of the CDR3 is 18 residues. The CDR3 region is CASSGKDRGRVGANVLTF. As DNA, the CDR3 is TGTGCCAGCAGCGGAAAGGACAGGGGAAGGGTTGGGGCCAACGTCCTGACTTTC.

The V and J genes are TRBV7-9 and TRBJ1-2; no clear D. The CDR3 extends over 14 amino acids. Germline assignment: CDR1 SEHNR and CDR2 FQNEAQ (reference sequence). V lost 1 base and J lost 7, with 13 bases in between. The CDR3 DNA reads TGTGCCAGCAGCTTAGTTCAGGCACGACTTGGCTACACCTTC. Its protein product is CASSLVQARLGYTF.